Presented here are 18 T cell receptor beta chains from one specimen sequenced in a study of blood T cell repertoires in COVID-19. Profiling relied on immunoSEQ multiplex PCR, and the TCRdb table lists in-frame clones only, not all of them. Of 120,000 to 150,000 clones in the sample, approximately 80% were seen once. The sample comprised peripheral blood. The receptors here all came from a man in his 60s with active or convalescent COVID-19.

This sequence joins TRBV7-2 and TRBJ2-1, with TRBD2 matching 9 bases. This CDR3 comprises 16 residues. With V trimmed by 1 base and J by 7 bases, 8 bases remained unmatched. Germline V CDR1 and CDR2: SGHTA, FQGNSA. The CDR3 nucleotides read TGTGCCAGCAGCTTAGGAGGGCTAGCGGGAAGGAATGAGCAGTTCTTC. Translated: CASSLGGLAGRNEQFF.

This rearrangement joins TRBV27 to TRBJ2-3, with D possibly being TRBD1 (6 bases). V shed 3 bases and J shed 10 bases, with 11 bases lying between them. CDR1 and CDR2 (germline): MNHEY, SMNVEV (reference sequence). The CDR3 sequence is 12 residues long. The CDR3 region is CASSFTGFAQYF. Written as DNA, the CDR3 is TGTGCCAGCAGTTTTACAGGGTTCGCGCAGTATTTT.

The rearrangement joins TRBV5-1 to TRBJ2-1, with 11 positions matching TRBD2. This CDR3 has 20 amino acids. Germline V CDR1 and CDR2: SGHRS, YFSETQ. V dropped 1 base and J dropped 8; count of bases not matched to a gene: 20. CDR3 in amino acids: CASSLSPLGLAGGRRDEQFF. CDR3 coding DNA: TGCGCCAGCAGCTTGAGTCCCCTGGGGCTAGCGGGAGGCCGGCGGGATGAGCAGTTCTTC.

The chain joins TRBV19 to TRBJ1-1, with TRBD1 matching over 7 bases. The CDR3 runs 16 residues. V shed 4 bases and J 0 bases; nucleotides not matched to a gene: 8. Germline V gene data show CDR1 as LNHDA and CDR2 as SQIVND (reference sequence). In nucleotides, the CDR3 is TGTGCCAGTAGTACCGACAGGGCGAGCATGAACACTGAAGCTTTCTTT. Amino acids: CASSTDRASMNTEAFF.

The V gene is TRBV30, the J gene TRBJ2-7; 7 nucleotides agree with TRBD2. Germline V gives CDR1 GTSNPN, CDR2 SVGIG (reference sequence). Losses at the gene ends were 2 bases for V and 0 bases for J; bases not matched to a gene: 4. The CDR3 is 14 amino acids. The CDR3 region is CAWSMGGDSYEQYF. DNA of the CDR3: TGTGCCTGGAGTATGGGAGGGGACTCCTACGAGCAGTACTTC.

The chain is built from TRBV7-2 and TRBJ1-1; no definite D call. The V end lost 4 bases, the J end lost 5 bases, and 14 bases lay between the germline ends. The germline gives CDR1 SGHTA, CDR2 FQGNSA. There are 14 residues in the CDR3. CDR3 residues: CASSSYVSRTEAFF. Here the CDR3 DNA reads TGTGCCAGCAGCTCCTACGTCTCTAGGACTGAAGCTTTCTTT. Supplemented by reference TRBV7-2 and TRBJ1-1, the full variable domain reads GAGVSQSPSNKVTEKGKDVELRCDPISGHTALYWYRQSLGQGLEFLIYFQGNSAPDKSGLPSDRFSAERTGGSVSTLTIQRTQQEDSAVYLCASSSYVSRTEAFFGQGTRLTVV.

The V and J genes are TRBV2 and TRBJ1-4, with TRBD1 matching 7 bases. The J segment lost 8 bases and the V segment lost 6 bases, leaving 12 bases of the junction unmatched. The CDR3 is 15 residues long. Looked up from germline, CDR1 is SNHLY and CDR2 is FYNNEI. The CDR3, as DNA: TGTGCCAGCAGCGCCCAGACAGGGTCATTCGAAAAACTGTTTTTT. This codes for CASSAQTGSFEKLFF.

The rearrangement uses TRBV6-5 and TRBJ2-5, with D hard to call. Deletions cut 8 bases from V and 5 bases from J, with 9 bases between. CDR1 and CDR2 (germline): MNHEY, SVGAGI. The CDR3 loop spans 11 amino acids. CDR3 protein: CASGPAETQYF. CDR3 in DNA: TGTGCCAGCGGTCCCGCGGAGACCCAGTACTTC.

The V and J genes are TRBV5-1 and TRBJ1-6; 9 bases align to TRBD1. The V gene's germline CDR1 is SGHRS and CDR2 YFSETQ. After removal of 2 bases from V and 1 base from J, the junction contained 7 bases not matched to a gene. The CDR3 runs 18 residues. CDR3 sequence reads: CASSFGGQGKSYNSPLHF. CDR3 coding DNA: TGCGCCAGCAGCTTTGGGGGACAGGGAAAATCCTATAATTCACCCCTCCACTTT.

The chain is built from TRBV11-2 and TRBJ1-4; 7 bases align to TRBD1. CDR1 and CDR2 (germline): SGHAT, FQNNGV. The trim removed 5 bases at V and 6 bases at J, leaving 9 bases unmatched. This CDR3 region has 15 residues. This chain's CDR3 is CASSPVTTGYEKLFF. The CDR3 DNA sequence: TGTGCCAGCAGCCCAGTGACGACAGGGTATGAAAAACTGTTTTTT.

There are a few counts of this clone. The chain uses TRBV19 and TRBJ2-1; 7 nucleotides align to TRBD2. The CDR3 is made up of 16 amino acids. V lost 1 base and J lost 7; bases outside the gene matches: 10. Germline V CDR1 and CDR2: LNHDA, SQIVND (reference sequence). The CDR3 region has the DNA TGTGCCAGTAGTATAGGTGTAGCGGGTGGGATGAATGAGCAGTTCTTC. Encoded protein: CASSIGVAGGMNEQFF. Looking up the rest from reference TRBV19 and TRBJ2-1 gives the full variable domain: DGGITQSPKYLFRKEGQNVTLSCEQNLNHDAMYWYRQDPGQGLRLIYYSQIVNDFQKGDIAEGYSVSREKKESFPLTVTSAQKNPTAFYLCASSIGVAGGMNEQFFGPGTRLTVL.

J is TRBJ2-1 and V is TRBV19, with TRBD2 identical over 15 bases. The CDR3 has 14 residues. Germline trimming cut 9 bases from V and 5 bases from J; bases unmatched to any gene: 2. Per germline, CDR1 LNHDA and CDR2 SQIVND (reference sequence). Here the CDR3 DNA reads TGTGCCAGCGGGACTAGCGGGAGGCACAATGAGCAGTTCTTC. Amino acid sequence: CASGTSGRHNEQFF.

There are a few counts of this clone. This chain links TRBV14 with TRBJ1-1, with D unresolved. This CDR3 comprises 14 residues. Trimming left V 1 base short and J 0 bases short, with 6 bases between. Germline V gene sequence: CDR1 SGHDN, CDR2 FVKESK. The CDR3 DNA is TGTGCCAGCAGCCAAGGGCGGTTGAACACTGAAGCTTTCTTT. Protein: CASSQGRLNTEAFF.

DNA of the CDR3: TGTGCCAGCAGTTCCCGACAGGGTACGGCACAAGATACGCAGTATTTT. Amino acids: CASSSRQGTAQDTQYF. The V and J genes are TRBV27 and TRBJ2-3, with 7 positions matching TRBD1. From germline, CDR1 is MNHEY and CDR2 SMNVEV (reference sequence). The CDR3 sequence is 16 residues long. V shed 4 bases, J shed 5 bases, and the junction held 12 bases outside the gene matches.

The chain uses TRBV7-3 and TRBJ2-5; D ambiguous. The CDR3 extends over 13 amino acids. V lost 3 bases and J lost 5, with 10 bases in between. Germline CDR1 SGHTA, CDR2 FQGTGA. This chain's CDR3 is CASSFLLEETQYF. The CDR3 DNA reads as TGTGCCAGCAGCTTCCTGCTTGAGGAGACCCAGTACTTC.

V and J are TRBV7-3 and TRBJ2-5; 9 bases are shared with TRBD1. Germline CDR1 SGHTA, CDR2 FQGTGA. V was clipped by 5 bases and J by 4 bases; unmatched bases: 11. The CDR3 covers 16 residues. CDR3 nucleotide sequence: TGTGCCAGCAGCGCCCGGACAGGGGAAGAAGGAGAGACCCAGTACTTC. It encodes CASSARTGEEGETQYF.

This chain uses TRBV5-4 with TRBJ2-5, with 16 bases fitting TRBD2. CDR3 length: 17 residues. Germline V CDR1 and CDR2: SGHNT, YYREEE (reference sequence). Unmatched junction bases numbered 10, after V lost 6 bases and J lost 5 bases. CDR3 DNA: TGTGCCAGCACCTCTCCGGGACTAGCGGGAGGGCAGGAGACCCAGTACTTC. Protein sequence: CASTSPGLAGGQETQYF.

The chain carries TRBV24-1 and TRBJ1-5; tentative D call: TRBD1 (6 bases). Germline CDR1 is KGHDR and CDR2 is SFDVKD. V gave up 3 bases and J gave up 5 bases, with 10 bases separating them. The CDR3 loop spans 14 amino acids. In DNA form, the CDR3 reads TGTGCCACCAGTGATCGGACAGAGCATCAGCCCCAGCATTTT. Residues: CATSDRTEHQPQHF.